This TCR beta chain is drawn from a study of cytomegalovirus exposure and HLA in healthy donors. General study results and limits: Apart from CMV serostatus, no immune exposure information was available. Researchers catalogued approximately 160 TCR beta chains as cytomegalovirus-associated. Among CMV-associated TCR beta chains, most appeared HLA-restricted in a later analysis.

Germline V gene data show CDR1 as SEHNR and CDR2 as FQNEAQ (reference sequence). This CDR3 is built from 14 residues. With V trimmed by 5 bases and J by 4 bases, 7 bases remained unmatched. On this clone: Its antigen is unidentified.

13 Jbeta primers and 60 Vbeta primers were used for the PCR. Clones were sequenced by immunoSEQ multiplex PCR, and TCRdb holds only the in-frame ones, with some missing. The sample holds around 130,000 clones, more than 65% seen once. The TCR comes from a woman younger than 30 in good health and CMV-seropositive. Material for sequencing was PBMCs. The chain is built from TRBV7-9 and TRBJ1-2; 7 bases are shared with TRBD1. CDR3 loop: CASSIFDRVYGYTF. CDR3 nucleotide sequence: TGTGCCAGCAGCATCTTCGACAGGGTCTATGGCTACACCTTC. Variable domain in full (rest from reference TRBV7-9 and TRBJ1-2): DTGVSQNPRHKITKRGQNVTFRCDPISEHNRLYWYRQTLGQGPEFLTYFQNEAQLEKSRLLSDRFSAERPKGSFSTLEIQRTEQGDSAMYLCASSIFDRVYGYTFGSGTRLTVV.